Below are 6 T cell receptor beta chains sequenced from a single sample in a study of shared clonotypes between healthy human individuals. TCRdb's copy holds only in-frame clones and misses some; the assay was immunoSEQ multiplex PCR. The data hold hundreds of thousands of clones, with 97% observed a single time. The sample taken for sequencing was naive CD4+ T cells sorted from blood. Specified subset: CD45RA+ positively selected. The receptor source for this set is a woman aged 25-40 years in good health.

On this clone: Other nucleotide sequences in the sample specify the same CDR3. This chain connects TRBV28 to TRBJ1-1; no clear D. V lost 5 bases to trimming and J lost 0 bases, with 4 bases between them. The CDR3 sequence is 12 residues long. The germline V gene encodes CDR1 MDHEN and CDR2 SYDVKM. CDR3 sequence reads: CASSLMNTEAFF. CDR3 DNA: TGTGCCAGCAGTCTCATGAACACTGAAGCTTTCTTT.

This clone was picked up one time. Other nucleotide sequences in the sample specify the same CDR3. This sequence joins TRBV7-2 and TRBJ2-4; D may be TRBD2 (5 bases). V was shortened by 1 base and J by 6 bases, with 10 bases between the two germline ends. The germline CDR1 and CDR2 sequences are SGHTA and FQGNSA. The CDR3 loop spans 14 amino acids. This chain's CDR3 is CASSLERVTNIQYF. CDR3 coding DNA: TGTGCCAGCAGCTTAGAGAGGGTCACAAACATTCAGTACTTC. The full variable domain, completed using reference TRBV7-2 and TRBJ2-4, is GAGVSQSPSNKVTEKGKDVELRCDPISGHTALYWYRQSLGQGLEFLIYFQGNSAPDKSGLPSDRFSAERTGGSVSTLTIQRTQQEDSAVYLCASSLERVTNIQYFGAGTRLSVL.

The rearrangement joins TRBV27 to TRBJ2-3, with D hard to call. Trimming removed 2 bases at V and 1 base at J, with 7 bases between. There are 14 residues in the CDR3. In germline, CDR1 is MNHEY, CDR2 SMNVEV (reference sequence). The CDR3 loop is CASSLEWGTDTQYF. The CDR3 DNA is TGTGCCAGCAGTTTAGAGTGGGGCACAGATACGCAGTATTTT.

The chain joins TRBV2 to TRBJ2-7; the D gene is possibly TRBD1 (6 bases). Trimming removed 8 bases at V and 1 base at J, with 12 bases between. The CDR3 spans 13 residues. Germline values: CDR1 SNHLY, CDR2 FYNNEI. In DNA form, the CDR3 reads TGTGCCAGCGGGGGCAGGATTTCCTACGAGCAGTACTTC. This gives the protein CASGGRISYEQYF.

The chain joins TRBV14 to TRBJ2-5, with a tentative D call TRBD2 (5 bases). The end of the DNA fits TRBJ2-7 better, so the J call may be wrong. In germline, CDR1 is SGHDN, CDR2 FVKESK. The CDR3 is 15 residues long. This CDR3 is CASSPYHGVANEQYF. In DNA, the CDR3 is TGTGCCAGCAGCCCCTATCACGGGGTGGCTAACGAGCAGTACTTC.

The chain combines TRBV18 with TRBJ2-5; perhaps TRBD2 as D (6 bases). Trimming took off 2 bases at V and 9 bases at J, with 13 bases between the two ends. CDR3 length equals 13 residues. CDR1 is KGHSH, CDR2 LQKENI, per germline. The CDR3 sequence: CASSPLDSGAQYF. In nucleotides, the CDR3 is TGTGCCAGCTCACCATTAGACTCGGGGGCCCAGTACTTC. Based on the CDR3 plus reference TRBV18 and TRBJ2-5, the full variable domain is NAGVMQNPRHLVRRRGQEARLRCSPMKGHSHVYWYRQLPEEGLKFMVYLQKENIIDESGMPKERFSAEFPKEGPSILRIQQVVRGDSAAYFCASSPLDSGAQYFGPGTRLLVL.